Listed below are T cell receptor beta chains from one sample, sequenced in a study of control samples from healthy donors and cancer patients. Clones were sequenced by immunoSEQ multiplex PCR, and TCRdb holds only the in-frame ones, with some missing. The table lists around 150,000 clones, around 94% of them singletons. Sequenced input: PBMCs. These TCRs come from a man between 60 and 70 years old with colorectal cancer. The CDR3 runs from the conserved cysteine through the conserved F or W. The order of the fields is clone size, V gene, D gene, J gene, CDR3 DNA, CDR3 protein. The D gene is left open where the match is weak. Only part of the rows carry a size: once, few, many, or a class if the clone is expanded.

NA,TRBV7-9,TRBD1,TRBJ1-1,TGTGCCAGTCTGGGACAGGGCGCAAACACTGAAGCTTTCTTT,CASLGQGANTEAFF
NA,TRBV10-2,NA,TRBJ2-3,TGCGCCAGCAGTGAGTCACGGGGGAGAAGCGATACGCAGTATTTT,CASSESRGRSDTQYF
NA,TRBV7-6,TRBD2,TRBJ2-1,TGTGCCAGCAGCTTAGGGCAAGGCGGGGGGGCCACTGAGCAGTTCTTC,CASSLGQGGGATEQFF
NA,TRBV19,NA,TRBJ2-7,TGTGCCAGTAGTATAGCGATAGGGGCTCGCAACGAGCAGTACTTC,CASSIAIGARNEQYF
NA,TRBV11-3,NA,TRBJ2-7,TGTGCCAGCAGCCTTTCGGTCAGGGGAGGAACACGCGAGCAGTACTTC,CASSLSVRGGTREQYF
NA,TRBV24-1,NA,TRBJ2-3,TGTGCCACCAGTGATCCCCGGAGGCTTAATACGCAGTATTTT,CATSDPRRLNTQYF
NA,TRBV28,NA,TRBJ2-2,TGTGCCAGCACTATCGGGACTGTCGCCACCGGGGAGCTGTTTTTT,CASTIGTVATGELFF
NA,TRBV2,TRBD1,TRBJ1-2,TGTGCCAGCAGTGCGCGACAGGGGATTAACTATGGCTACACCTTC,CASSARQGINYGYTF
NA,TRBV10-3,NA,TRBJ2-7,TGTGCCATCAGTTCAGGGGACGAGCAGTACTTC,CAISSGDEQYF
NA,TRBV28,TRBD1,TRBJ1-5,TGTGCCAGCAGTTTAGCCCGACAGGGTAAAGGCAATCAGCCCCAGCATTTT,CASSLARQGKGNQPQHF
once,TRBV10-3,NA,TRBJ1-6,TGTGCCACCTGGCCGGGACATCATAATTCACCCCTCCACTTT,CATWPGHHNSPLHF
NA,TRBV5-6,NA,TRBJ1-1,TGTGCCAGCAGCCTTCAGAGCACTGAAGCTTTCTTT,CASSLQSTEAFF
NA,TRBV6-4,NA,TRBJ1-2,TGTGCCAGTTGGACCTTTAACTATGGCTACACCTTC,CASWTFNYGYTF
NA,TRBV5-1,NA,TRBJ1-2,TGCGCCAGCAGCTTATCTACAGGGAACTATGGCTACACCTTC,CASSLSTGNYGYTF
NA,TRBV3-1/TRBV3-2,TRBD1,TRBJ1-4,TGTGCCAGCAGCCCGGGACAGGGATGGGATGAAAAACTGTTTTTT,CASSPGQGWDEKLFF
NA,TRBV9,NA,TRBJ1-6,TGTGCCAGCAGCGTAGAGGGGTCAGGGGCCTTGGATTCACCCCTCCACTTT,CASSVEGSGALDSPLHF
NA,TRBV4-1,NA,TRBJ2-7,TGCGCCAGCAGCAGGGGACGGGCGGAGGAGCAGTACTTC,CASSRGRAEEQYF
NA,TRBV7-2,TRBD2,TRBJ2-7,TGTGCCAGCAGCTTAGCGAGTAGCGGGGGGGCCTACGAGCAGTACTTC,CASSLASSGGAYEQYF
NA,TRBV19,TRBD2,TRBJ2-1,TGTGCCAGCCAGTTTAGCGGGAATGCCTACAATGAGCAGTTCTTC,CASQFSGNAYNEQFF
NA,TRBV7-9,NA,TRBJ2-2,TGTGCCAGCAGCTTAGCGCTGAGAGGGGAGCTGTTTTTT,CASSLALRGELFF
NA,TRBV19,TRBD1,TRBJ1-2,TGTGCCAGTAGCACAGGGGCTGGCTACACCTTC,CASSTGAGYTF
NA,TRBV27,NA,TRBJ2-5,TGTGCCAGCAGTTTTCGGGGGAAGGTAGAGACCCAGTACTTC,CASSFRGKVETQYF
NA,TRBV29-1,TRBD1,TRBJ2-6,TGCAGCGCTGTCGGGACAGGGGACTCTGGGGCCAACGTCCTGACTTTC,CSAVGTGDSGANVLTF
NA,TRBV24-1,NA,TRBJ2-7,TGTGCCACCAGTGAGTCCGGGACAAATTCCTACGAGCAGTACTTC,CATSESGTNSYEQYF
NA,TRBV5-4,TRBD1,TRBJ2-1,TGTGCCAGCAGCTGGGACAGGGGTTCCTACAATGAGCAGTTCTTC,CASSWDRGSYNEQFF
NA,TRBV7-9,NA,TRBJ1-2,TGTGCCAGCAGCCCAGGCCAGACAGCCGTGGGCTACACCTTC,CASSPGQTAVGYTF
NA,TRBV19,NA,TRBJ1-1,TGTGCCAGTAGTATTAGCAGGGGGAACACTGAAGCTTTCTTT,CASSISRGNTEAFF
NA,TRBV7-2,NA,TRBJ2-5,TGTGCCAGCACCCCTGGGGCTAGACCCCAAGAGACCCAGTACTTC,CASTPGARPQETQYF
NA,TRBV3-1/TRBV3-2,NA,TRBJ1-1,TGTGCCAGCAGCCAAGACGGGACGAGCCAGGGCCTTGAAGCTTTCTTT,CASSQDGTSQGLEAFF
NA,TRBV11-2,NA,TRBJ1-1,TGTGCCAGCAGCTTAGGAGGGAAGAACACTGAAGCTTTCTTT,CASSLGGKNTEAFF
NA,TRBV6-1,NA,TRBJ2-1,TGTGCCAGCAGTGAACCCGGGATCGGCTCCTACAATGAGCAGTTCTTC,CASSEPGIGSYNEQFF
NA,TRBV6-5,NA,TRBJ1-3,TGTGCCAGCAGACAGGTCTCTGGAAACACCATATATTTT,CASRQVSGNTIYF
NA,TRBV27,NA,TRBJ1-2,TGTGCCAGCAGGACGGGGATTTTTAACTATGGCTACACCTTC,CASRTGIFNYGYTF
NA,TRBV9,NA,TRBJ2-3,TGTGCCAGCAGCGCCCCGGGGGGCCTTCGCACAGATACGCAGTATTTT,CASSAPGGLRTDTQYF
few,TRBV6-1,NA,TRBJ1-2,TGTGCCAGCAGTGACAGAAGGGAAGATGGCTACACCTTC,CASSDRREDGYTF